The clone carrying this T cell receptor beta chain was seen a handful of times. These data are taken from a study of blood T cell repertoires in COVID-19. Overall study context: COVID-19 samples, acute and convalescent, were from the United States, Italy and Spain. The cDNA or gDNA used as material had been derived from T cells, B-cell-depleted T cells, or PBMCs.

Authors' analysis steps: Estimation of nucleated cell counts was performed using reference gene primer amplification. Clones were sequenced by immunoSEQ multiplex PCR, and TCRdb holds only the in-frame ones, with some missing. That table gives V, J and clone size, and the DNA gave D and trimming. The repertoire includes about 220,000 clones, around 86% of them detected once, and approximately 5.3% sits in the top ten. Germline values: CDR1 MNHEY, CDR2 SVGAGI. V trimming: 6 bases; J trimming: 7 bases; junction bases outside the gene matches: 9. This CDR3 has 15 amino acids. This receptor was obtained from a human donor in a cohort sampled during active COVID-19. The sequenced sample was peripheral blood. V is TRBV6-5 and J is TRBJ2-7; 13 nucleotides line up with TRBD2. The chain's CDR3 is CASRPRTGLAGEQYF. CDR3 nucleotides: TGTGCCAGCAGACCCCGAACGGGACTAGCGGGAGAGCAGTACTTC.